Listed here are 7 T cell receptor beta chains from one sample, sequenced in a study of cytomegalovirus exposure and HLA in healthy donors. TCRdb's table, derived via immunoSEQ multiplex PCR, lists solely in-frame clones and lacks some. The sample lists more than 55,000 clones; approximately 88% were seen once. Sequenced sample: PBMCs. The receptors come from a woman aged 18-35 years in good health and CMV-seronegative.

A single count supports this clone. The chain carries TRBV6-6 and TRBJ2-7; TRBD1 is a possible D gene (5 bases). From germline, CDR1 is MNHNY and CDR2 SVGAGI (reference sequence). The CDR3 covers 14 residues. Trimming took off 2 bases at V and 1 base at J, with 9 bases between the two ends. The CDR3 loop reads CASSYRPGSYEQYF. The CDR3 bases are TGTGCCAGCAGTTACCGGCCAGGGTCCTACGAGCAGTACTTC.

The chain links TRBV19 to TRBJ1-4; the match to TRBD1 covers 11 bases. Germline V CDR1 and CDR2: LNHDA, SQIVND (reference sequence). V trimming: 4 bases; J trimming: 6 bases; junction bases outside the gene matches: 4. CDR3 size: 15 residues. The CDR3 nucleotides read TGTGCCAGTAGTACTGGGACAGGGGGTGATGAAAAACTGTTTTTT. Translated, it gives CASSTGTGGDEKLFF.

This clone was recorded only once. The chain links TRBV5-1 to TRBJ1-2; no clear D gene. CDR3 length: 16 residues. V was shortened by 0 bases and J by 7 bases, with 19 bases between the two germline ends. Germline lookup yields CDR1 SGHRS and CDR2 YFSETQ. The CDR3 sequence: CASSLDGWRLGVGYTF. CDR3 DNA: TGCGCCAGCAGCTTGGATGGCTGGCGGCTCGGGGTTGGCTACACCTTC.

This rearrangement joins TRBV11-2 to TRBJ1-3; D might be TRBD1 (5 bases). The CDR3 sequence is 13 residues long. Trimming took 5 bases from V and 14 from J, leaving 19 bases between them. Germline V gene data show CDR1 as SGHAT and CDR2 as FQNNGV. The CDR3 here is CASSQTLGRLLYF. The CDR3 coding sequence is TGTGCCAGCAGCCAGACCCTGGGGCGGCTACTATATTTT.

This rearrangement joins TRBV5-4 to TRBJ2-1; TRBD2 aligns across 7 bases. The V and J ends lost 3 bases and 8 bases, in that order; junction bases with no gene match: 8. The CDR3 consists of 14 residues. In germline, CDR1 is SGHNT, CDR2 YYREEE (reference sequence). The CDR3 coding sequence is TGTGCCAGCAGCTCTTCACTAGCGACCCATGAGCAGTTCTTC. Translating it yields CASSSSLATHEQFF. The full variable domain, in which reference TRBV5-4 and TRBJ2-1 provide the parts outside the CDR3, is ETGVTQSPTHLIKTRGQQVTLRCSSQSGHNTVSWYQQALGQGPQFIFQYYREEENGRGNFPPRFSGLQFPNYSSELNVNALELDDSALYLCASSSSLATHEQFFGPGTRLTVL.

The genes are TRBV29-1 and TRBJ2-7; 10 positions match TRBD1. V was clipped by 5 bases and J by 5 bases; unmatched bases: 3. CDR1 and CDR2 (germline): SQVTM, ANQGSEA. The CDR3 has 12 residues. Here the CDR3 reads CSVRQGANEQYF. In nucleotides, the CDR3 is TGCAGCGTTCGACAGGGGGCAAACGAGCAGTACTTC.

As DNA, the CDR3 is TGTGCCAGCAGGCCCGAAGGACTAGCGGGATCGAAGACCCAGTACTTC. Its protein product is CASRPEGLAGSKTQYF. The rearrangement joins TRBV5-4 to TRBJ2-5; 12 bases map to TRBD2. The CDR3 length is 16 residues. Trimming at V came to 5 bases and at J to 6 bases, leaving 11 bases not matched to a gene. Germline V lookup: CDR1 SGHNT, CDR2 YYREEE (reference sequence). Together with reference TRBV5-4 and TRBJ2-5, the CDR3 gives the full variable domain: ETGVTQSPTHLIKTRGQQVTLRCSSQSGHNTVSWYQQALGQGPQFIFQYYREEENGRGNFPPRFSGLQFPNYSSELNVNALELDDSALYLCASRPEGLAGSKTQYFGPGTRLLVL.